Listed below are T cell receptor beta chains from one sample, sequenced in a study of CD8 T cells in ankylosing spondylitis. TCRdb reprocessed the 5' RACE reads with MiXCR, giving one entry per CDR3 protein. The table has some 85,000 distinct CDR3 sequences, approximately 8.9% seen once. The sample comprised blood, either unsorted or a sorted T cell fraction (not recorded which). The source of these receptors is a male donor with ankylosing spondylitis. Each CDR3 is given with its conserved first and last residue. D genes are given only for firm matches. Clone size is given for some rows only: seen once, a few or many times, or a class if the clone is expanded.

j_call d_call clone_size v_call cdr3_nt cdr3_aa
TRBJ1-2 TRBD1 few TRBV29-1 TGCAGCGTTGCCCAGAGGGGGCAATATGGCTACACCTTC CSVAQRGQYGYTF
TRBJ2-1 TRBD2 few TRBV2 TGTGCCAGCAGTGACTGGCTAGCGGGAGGAGAGAGGCAGTTCTTC CASSDWLAGGERQFF
TRBJ1-1 . many TRBV27 TGTGCCAGCAGTCCAATAGGCCTACGGTTGAACACTGAAGCTTTCTTT CASSPIGLRLNTEAFF
TRBJ2-1 . many TRBV3-1 TGTGCCAGCAGACTAAGCACCCGTGGCAATGAGCAGTTCTTC CASRLSTRGNEQFF
TRBJ1-2 TRBD1 . TRBV4-1 TGCGCCAGCAGCCAAGACAATACAGGGGTTTACTATGGCTACACCTTC CASSQDNTGVYYGYTF
TRBJ2-7 . many TRBV27 TGTGCCAGCAGTTTAAAGCTCCTAGCCTACGAGCAGTACTTC CASSLKLLAYEQYF
TRBJ2-3 TRBD2 many TRBV7-2 TGTGCCAGCAGCTGGAGTGCGGGAGCGGGAGATACGCAGTATTTT CASSWSAGAGDTQYF
TRBJ2-1 . medium-sized TRBV20-1 TGCAGTGCTAGTTGGTACAATGAGCAGTTCTTC CSASWYNEQFF
TRBJ1-1 . many TRBV4-1 TGCGCCAGCAGCCACGCTCAGAGTTTCCCTGAAGCTTTCTTT CASSHAQSFPEAFF
TRBJ1-2 . few TRBV20-1 TGCAGTGCTAGAGTAGGGCAGGACTTCTATGGCTACACCTTC CSARVGQDFYGYTF
TRBJ2-7 TRBD2 many TRBV15 TGTGCCACCAGCACTTTGACTAGCGGGTCCTACGAGCAGTACTTC CATSTLTSGSYEQYF
TRBJ2-2 . many TRBV7-2 TGTGCCAGCAGCCCTCTCGGAGGGGGGCTTGGAACCGGGGAGCTGTTTTTT CASSPLGGGLGTGELFF
TRBJ2-3 . . TRBV10-1 TGCGCCAGCAGTTCCCGACCCGGGACTGGAGATAGCACAGATACGCAGTATTTT CASSSRPGTGDSTDTQYF
TRBJ1-1 . many TRBV12-3/TRBV12-4 TGTGCCAGCAGTTTATTGCCAGGGTCTGAGGGAAACACTGAAGCTTTCTTT CASSLLPGSEGNTEAFF
TRBJ1-1 . many TRBV9 TGTGCCAGCAGCGCCCGACAGGCGAACACTGAAGCTTTCTTT CASSARQANTEAFF
TRBJ2-1 TRBD1 few TRBV18 TGTGCCAGCTCCCGGGACAGGGGGGGCTCCTACAATGAGCAGTTCTTC CASSRDRGGSYNEQFF
TRBJ2-1 TRBD2 . TRBV6-1 TGTGCCAGCAGCCCCGGGGGGGCCCCCGTCGATGAGCAGTTCTTC CASSPGGAPVDEQFF
TRBJ2-1 TRBD2 few TRBV20-1 TGCAGTGCTAGAGACCCTAGCGGATACAATGAGCAGTTCTTC CSARDPSGYNEQFF
TRBJ2-4 TRBD1 . TRBV10-3 TGTGCCATCAGTGAGGATATCGGGACAGCCAGACAGTACATTCAGTACTTC CAISEDIGTARQYIQYF
TRBJ2-7 . few TRBV20-1 TGCAGTGCTAGAGTAGGCAGGGTGGAAATCAGCTCCTACGAGCAGTACTTC CSARVGRVEISSYEQYF
TRBJ1-1 TRBD1 few TRBV5-4 TGTGCCAGCCGGGGACAGGGTATCGGGAACACTGAAGCTTTCTTT CASRGQGIGNTEAFF
TRBJ2-1 TRBD1 few TRBV30 TGTGCCTGGAGTTTTGGGACAGGGGTGAACGAGCAGTTCTTC CAWSFGTGVNEQFF
TRBJ2-2 TRBD1 many TRBV2 TGTGCCAGCAGTGAATCTGACAGGGGGAACACCGGGGAGCTGTTTTTT CASSESDRGNTGELFF
TRBJ2-3 . few TRBV11-2 TGTGCCAGCAGCACGACAGCAGATACGCAGTATTTT CASSTTADTQYF
TRBJ2-1 TRBD2 few TRBV13 TGTGCCAGCAGCTCCGGGACTAGGTCCGCAGAGCAGTTCTTC CASSSGTRSAEQFF
TRBJ2-1 . many TRBV20-1 TGCAGTGCTAGAGTCTCGGCTAGCTATGAGCAGTTCTTC CSARVSASYEQFF
TRBJ2-3 . few TRBV6-1 TGTGCCAGCAGTCAGGACGGATCTAGCACAGATACGCAGTATTTT CASSQDGSSTDTQYF
TRBJ1-5 TRBD1 . TRBV12-5 TGTGCTAGTGGCTCATCTCAGGGGGCGATCGACCAGCCCCAGCATTTT CASGSSQGAIDQPQHF
TRBJ1-5 . few TRBV19 TGTGCCAGTAGTATAGCCAGCAATCAGCCCCAGCATTTT CASSIASNQPQHF
TRBJ2-5 . few TRBV11-2 TGTGCCAGCAGCTTAGACTTCCGAGGCCAGTACTTC CASSLDFRGQYF
TRBJ1-6 . few TRBV9 TGTGCCAGCAGTGTAGACAGCCGGATGGGTAATTCACCCCTCCACTTT CASSVDSRMGNSPLHF
TRBJ1-2 TRBD1 . TRBV30 TGTGCCCTGGAAGGGGGCCTTAACTATGGCTACACCTTC CALEGGLNYGYTF
TRBJ2-1 TRBD1 . TRBV7-9 TGTGCCAGCAGCTCAGAATCCGGGACAGTGATGCACAATGAGCAGTTCTTC CASSSESGTVMHNEQFF
TRBJ2-3 . few TRBV20-1 TGCAGTGTCGCCCTGGGATTAGATACGCAGTATTTT CSVALGLDTQYF
TRBJ2-3 . few TRBV7-9 TGTGCCACGGTCCCCGGGTATACGCAGTATTTT CATVPGYTQYF
TRBJ1-6 . . TRBV2 TGTGCCAGCAGTGAAACAGCGCGAAATTCACCCCTCCACTTT CASSETARNSPLHF
TRBJ1-2 . many TRBV29-1 TGCAGCGTCCCCCGGACGGTAGACGTGCTAACTGGCGGCTACACCTTC CSVPRTVDVLTGGYTF
TRBJ2-1 TRBD2 . TRBV2 TGTGCCATACTCTTTTTAAAGACGGGAGGCAATGAGCAGTTCTTC CAILFLKTGGNEQFF
TRBJ2-7 TRBD1 . TRBV27 TGTGCCAGCAGTTGGGTGGGCACAGGGGTCCACGAGCAGTACTTC CASSWVGTGVHEQYF
TRBJ2-2 TRBD1 . TRBV19 TGTGCCAGTAGTCTCCAACAGGGGGTGGTAAACACCGGGGAGCTGTTTTTT CASSLQQGVVNTGELFF
TRBJ2-1 TRBD1 many TRBV29-1 TGCAGCGTAGTACAGGGGGCCTCCTACAATGAGCAGTTCTTC CSVVQGASYNEQFF
TRBJ1-2 . . TRBV6-1 TGTGCCAGCAGGCCTGGGAACATGAACTATGGCTACACCTTC CASRPGNMNYGYTF
TRBJ2-7 . many TRBV29-1 TGCAGCGTGAGTCAGGGTTCCTACGAGCAGTACTTC CSVSQGSYEQYF
TRBJ2-3 TRBD2 . TRBV12-3/TRBV12-4 TGTGCCAGCAGTCACCCGGGACTAGCGTTTGCAGATACGCAGTATTTT CASSHPGLAFADTQYF
TRBJ2-1 . many TRBV5-1 TGCGCCAGCAGCTCAATGGGGGGTCTCATCAGTAATGAGCAGTTCTTC CASSSMGGLISNEQFF
TRBJ1-1 . few TRBV3-1 TGTGCCAGCAGCCAAGATCCGGGGCGTGACACTGAAGCTTTCTTT CASSQDPGRDTEAFF
TRBJ1-1 . many TRBV5-6 TGTGCCAGCAGCTCCTACAGGGTAGCGAACACTGAAGCTTTCTTT CASSSYRVANTEAFF
TRBJ2-3 . many TRBV2 TGTGCCAGCAGTTCGTCCGTGGATTTCGCAGATACGCAGTATTTT CASSSSVDFADTQYF
TRBJ2-2 . many TRBV13 TGTGCCAGCAGCTTAGCCGCGATGGAGCTGTTTTTT CASSLAAMELFF
TRBJ2-3 TRBD2 many TRBV7-9 TGTGCCAGCAGCCTAGGGCTAGCGGTCACAGATACGCAGTATTTT CASSLGLAVTDTQYF
TRBJ1-2 . few TRBV5-1 TGCGCCAGCAGAGGCGGAATCAATCCCTATGGCTACACCTTC CASRGGINPYGYTF
TRBJ1-5 . many TRBV21-1 TGTGCCAGCAGTCCGGGGGGCGATAGCAATCAGCCCCAGCATTTT CASSPGGDSNQPQHF
TRBJ1-2 . few TRBV11-2 TGTGCCAGCAGCTTAGTCGGGGGCAGCTATGGCTACACCTTC CASSLVGGSYGYTF
TRBJ1-5 . . TRBV11-3 TGTGCCAGCAGCTTGGGCCCACTCGGGCCCCAGCATTTT CASSLGPLGPQHF